Presented here are 32 T cell receptor beta chains from one specimen sequenced in a study of metastatic and nonmetastatic thyroid tumors. All patients were treatment-naive before thyroid surgery. TCRdb reassembled clones from the PCR reads with MiXCR. The sample records some 64,000 clones, 4% to 4.5% being singletons. Sequenced input: blood. These receptors were obtained from a female donor with papillary thyroid cancer or a benign thyroid nodule (not recorded which). Some clones in this sample may be carry-over from other donors' samples.

There are many counts of this clone. This sequence joins TRBV20-1 and TRBJ2-1, with TRBD2 identical over 7 bases. With V trimmed by 4 bases and J by 3 bases, 6 bases remained unmatched. The CDR3 totals 14 residues. From germline, CDR1 is DFQATT and CDR2 SNEGSKA (reference sequence). The CDR3, as DNA: TGCAGTGCTAACCCGACTAGCAGCTACAATGAGCAGTTCTTC. It specifies CSANPTSSYNEQFF.

This clone was recorded at least ten times. The J gene is TRBJ2-3, the V gene TRBV7-2; a possible D gene is TRBD1 (5 bases). The CDR3 covers 12 residues. Germline-derived CDR1 and CDR2 are SGHTA and FQGNSA. V dropped 7 bases and J dropped 5 bases, with 10 bases sitting between them. The CDR3 DNA follows: TGTGCCAGCACCTGGGGCTTAGATACGCAGTATTTT. Its protein is CASTWGLDTQYF.

This clone was seen ten or more times. The chain links TRBV5-1 to TRBJ2-1, with no clear D. V lost 0 bases, J lost 1 base, and 8 bases lay in between. This CDR3 is built from 15 residues. Germline CDR1 is SGHRS and CDR2 is YFSETQ. In DNA form, the CDR3 reads TGCGCCAGCAGCTTGGACTCGAAATCCTACAATGAGCAGTTCTTC. This codes for CASSLDSKSYNEQFF.

This clone was counted at least ten times. This chain uses TRBV19 with TRBJ2-7, with TRBD1 as a possible D gene (6 bases). CDR3 length equals 14 residues. The ends were cut back, 4 bases at V and 5 bases at J, with 15 bases in the middle. Germline lookup yields CDR1 LNHDA and CDR2 SQIVND (reference sequence). CDR3 loop: CASSTDRGAHEQYF. The CDR3 DNA follows: TGTGCCAGTAGTACGGACAGAGGGGCCCACGAGCAGTACTTC.

The rearrangement joins TRBV6-2 or TRBV6-3 to TRBJ2-7, with 8 bases matching TRBD1. This CDR3 comprises 14 residues. V lost 5 bases, J lost 3 bases, and 6 bases stayed unmatched. Per the germline V gene, CDR1 is MNHEY and CDR2 is SVGEGT. The chain's CDR3 is CASSPWTGNYEQYF. The CDR3 DNA is TGTGCCAGCAGTCCCTGGACAGGGAACTACGAGCAGTACTTC.

This clone was observed a few times. It may be a read error: a sequence one base away is much more abundant. The V call is TRBV9, the J call TRBJ1-1, with D perhaps matching TRBD1 (6 bases). This CDR3 comprises 14 residues. V dropped 4 bases and J dropped 0 bases, with 10 bases sitting between them. Germline V gene data show CDR1 as SGDLS and CDR2 as YYNGEE. The CDR3 sequence is CASSPQGLNTEAFF. The CDR3 bases are TGTGCCAGCAGCCCCCAGGGGTTGAACACTGAAGCTTTCTTT. The full variable domain, completed using reference TRBV9 and TRBJ1-1, is DSGVTQTPKHLITATGQRVTLRCSPRSGDLSVYWYQQSLDQGLQFLIQYYNGEERAKGNILERFSAQQFPDLHSELNLSSLELGDSALYFCASSPQGLNTEAFFGQGTRLTVV.

With respect to this clone: The CDR3 carries no conserved terminal phenylalanine or tryptophan, so it likely arises from a read error. The CDR3 spells CASSATSGSSEQYY. The CDR3 nucleotides read TGTGCCAGCAGCGCTACTAGCGGTTCCTCCGAGCAGTACTAC. The chain links TRBV9 to TRBJ2-7, with 8 bases aligning to TRBD2. CDR3 length equals 14 residues. Per germline, CDR1 SGDLS and CDR2 YYNGEE.

This chain uses TRBV7-2 with TRBJ2-1, with 10 bases fitting TRBD1. The ends lost 5 bases at V and 0 bases at J; junction bases unmatched: 7. This CDR3 region has 17 residues. CDR1 SGHTA and CDR2 FQGNSA come from the germline V gene. Written as DNA, the CDR3 is TGTGCCAGCAGCACCGGGACAGGGGCAAACTCCTACAATGAGCAGTTCTTC. Residues: CASSTGTGANSYNEQFF.

This clone was counted many times. The chain is built from TRBV2 and TRBJ1-1; D not resolved. In germline, CDR1 is SNHLY, CDR2 FYNNEI. CDR3 length: 14 amino acids. V shed 1 base and J shed 5 bases, with 11 bases lying between them. DNA of the CDR3: TGTGCCAGCAGTGAAGACCGGTCTGGGACTGAAGCTTTCTTT. This sequence encodes CASSEDRSGTEAFF.

Concerning this clone itself: One base away lies a much larger clone, so this may be a sequencing read error. The chain recombines TRBV19 with TRBJ2-5; maybe TRBD1 (6 bases). V shed 7 bases and J shed 4 bases, with 13 bases lying between them. The CDR3 has 13 amino acids. Germline CDR1 is LNHDA and CDR2 is SQIVND (reference sequence). CDR3 in amino acids: CASKLTGSETQYF. The CDR3, as DNA: TGTGCCAGTAAGCTTACAGGGTCAGAGACCCAGTACTTC.

This clone has a handful of counts. The chain is built from TRBV5-4 and TRBJ2-3; a possible D gene is TRBD2 (6 bases). V lost 2 bases and J 0 bases, leaving 10 bases between the germline ends. This CDR3 spans 15 amino acids. Germline V CDR1 and CDR2: SGHNT, YYREEE (reference sequence). CDR3 residues: CASSLTSRSTDTQYF. In DNA, the CDR3 is TGTGCCAGCAGCTTAACTAGCCGGAGCACAGATACGCAGTATTTT.

The table lists this clone with a few counts. Given a much more abundant clone one base away, this may be a read error. The chain employs TRBV6-1 and TRBJ2-7; 10 positions agree with TRBD2. CDR1 is MNHNS and CDR2 is SASEGT in the germline V gene. The CDR3 length is 15 residues. V shed 4 bases, J shed 3 bases, and the junction held 6 bases outside the gene matches. The CDR3 loop reads CASSVLLAGNYEQYF. As DNA, the CDR3 is TGTGCCAGCAGTGTTCTACTAGCGGGAAACTACGAGCAGTACTTC.

This clone was counted at least ten times. This may arise from a read error, as a much more abundant clone is one base away. It is likely a read error, because the conserved phenylalanine at the end of the CDR3 is missing. V gene TRBV19 combines with J gene TRBJ2-3; D might be TRBD2 (6 bases). The germline V and J ends were trimmed by 6 bases and 6 bases, with 13 bases remaining between them. The CDR3 loop spans 13 amino acids. Germline CDR1 and CDR2: LNHDA and SQIVND (reference sequence). The CDR3 region is CASSGSGSDTQYS. The CDR3 DNA is TGTGCCAGTAGCGGGAGTGGATCGGATACGCAGTATTCT.

This clone has more than one count but fewer than ten. The rearrangement joins TRBV2 to TRBJ2-3; D might be TRBD1 (6 bases). V was pared by 4 bases and J by 4 bases, with 12 bases between. Germline assignment: CDR1 SNHLY and CDR2 FYNNEI. The CDR3 sequence is 14 residues long. The CDR3, as DNA: TGTGCCAGCAGTGTGGTTGGGGGCGCAGATACGCAGTATTTT. Its translation: CASSVVGGADTQYF.

This clone was seen many times. The rearrangement uses TRBV19 and TRBJ2-7, with D tentatively TRBD2 (7 bases). CDR1 and CDR2 (germline): LNHDA, SQIVND (reference sequence). The V end was cut by 10 bases, the J end by 5 bases, with 15 bases between. CDR3 length: 12 residues. CDR3 coding DNA: TGTGCCACCCGCGCGGGGGCTGACGAGCAGTACTTC. Protein: CATRAGADEQYF.

Remarks on this clone: Given a much more abundant clone one base away, this may be a read error. The CDR3 coding sequence is TGTGCCAGCAGCTTGTACTACAATGAGAAGTTCTTC. Protein: CASSLYYNEKFF. V usage is TRBV5-6 and J usage is TRBJ2-1, with D uncertain. The V gene's germline CDR1 is SGHDT and CDR2 YYEEEE. The CDR3 totals 12 residues.

Only a few counts were recorded for this clone. This sequence joins TRBV2 and TRBJ2-3; possible D gene TRBD2, 6 bases. The ends were cut back, 5 bases at V and 7 bases at J, with 22 bases in the middle. This CDR3 spans 16 amino acids. Germline-derived CDR1 and CDR2 are SNHLY and FYNNEI. The CDR3, as DNA: TGTGCCAGCAGTCCCGCCCGTGGCGGGAATATATATACGCAGTATTTT. Residues: CASSPARGGNIYTQYF.

This clone showed up just a few times. The J gene is TRBJ2-7, the V gene TRBV7-2; D unclear. Germline CDR1 SGHTA, CDR2 FQGNSA. V shed 0 bases and J shed 3 bases, with 6 bases lying between them. This CDR3 region has 13 residues. The CDR3 spells CASSLALVYEQYF. The CDR3 DNA reads TGTGCCAGCAGCTTAGCGCTGGTCTACGAGCAGTACTTC.

This clone was detected many times. The rearrangement joins TRBV20-1 to TRBJ2-1; 10 nucleotides match TRBD1. Germline values: CDR1 DFQATT, CDR2 SNEGSKA (reference sequence). This CDR3 spans 19 amino acids. Germline trimming cut 6 bases from V and 4 bases from J; bases unmatched to any gene: 21. CDR3 in amino acids: CSAPPAGTGAHRYYNEQFF. In nucleotides, the CDR3 is TGCAGTGCCCCTCCTGCCGGGACAGGGGCCCACCGATATTACAATGAGCAGTTCTTC.

This clone was recorded only once. A much larger clone differs by one base, so this may be a read error. This chain connects TRBV20-1 to TRBJ2-4; D remains ambiguous. Trimming shortened V by 3 bases and J by 1 base, and 13 bases separated the two germline ends. This CDR3 is 15 amino acids long. The germline V gene encodes CDR1 DFQATT and CDR2 SNEGSKA (reference sequence). CDR3: CSASRLQGAKNIQYF. The DNA of the CDR3 is TGCAGTGCTAGTCGCCTTCAAGGGGCCAAAAACATTCAGTACTTC.

Concerning this clone: Other DNA variants within this sample encode the same CDR3. The chain links TRBV19 to TRBJ1-5; TRBD1 aligns across 9 bases. The CDR3 totals 17 residues. CDR1 is LNHDA and CDR2 is SQIVND in the germline V gene (reference sequence). The junction had 9 bases not matched to a gene; V was cut back by 4 bases and J by 2 bases. CDR3 in DNA: TGTGCCAGTAGTACGCCAGACAGGGGGTCTGGCAATCAGCCCCAGCATTTT. Translation gives CASSTPDRGSGNQPQHF.

The J gene is TRBJ1-2, the V gene TRBV20-1; the D gene is possibly TRBD1 (6 bases). In germline, CDR1 is DFQATT, CDR2 SNEGSKA (reference sequence). The V gene lost 2 bases and the J gene lost 7 bases, with 14 bases spanning the gap. The CDR3 runs to 13 residues. The CDR3 reads CSARFKVQGGYTF. CDR3 DNA sequence: TGCAGTGCTAGATTCAAGGTACAGGGTGGCTACACCTTC.

The sample holds many counts of this clone. The V and J genes are TRBV20-1 and TRBJ1-4, with 8 bases fitting TRBD1. The CDR3 runs 15 residues. The trim removed 1 base at V and 8 bases at J, leaving 9 bases unmatched. Looked up from germline, CDR1 is DFQATT and CDR2 is SNEGSKA (reference sequence). CDR3: CSARVTTGAGEKLFF. For the CDR3, the DNA is TGCAGTGCTAGAGTTACGACAGGGGCAGGGGAAAAACTGTTTTTT.

The sample holds many counts of this clone. The chain is built from TRBV12-5 and TRBJ1-1; TRBD1 matches at 10 bases. The trim removed 5 bases at V and 0 bases at J, leaving 12 bases unmatched. There are 18 residues in the CDR3. Germline V lookup: CDR1 LGHNT, CDR2 FRNRAP. The CDR3 coding sequence is TGTGCTAGTGGTATCCTCTTGGGACAGGGGAAAATGAACACTGAAGCTTTCTTT. Translated: CASGILLGQGKMNTEAFF.

The V call is TRBV28, the J call TRBJ2-7; the D gene is possibly TRBD1 (6 bases). The CDR3 covers 11 residues. Looked up from germline, CDR1 is MDHEN and CDR2 is SYDVKM. With 5 bases removed from V and 4 bases from J, the gap between germline ends came to 6 bases. This chain's CDR3 is CASSGQYEQYF. DNA for the CDR3: TGTGCCAGCAGTGGACAGTACGAGCAGTACTTC.

Comments on this clone: This may come from a read error, since a much larger clone is one base off. CDR3 DNA: TGCGCCGGCAGCTTACAGGGATACAACGCTGAAGCTTTCTTT. It codes for CAGSLQGYNAEAFF. The gene calls are TRBV5-1 and TRBJ1-1; the D gene is possibly TRBD1 (6 bases). This CDR3 contains 14 residues. Germline CDR1 and CDR2: SGHRS and YFSETQ.

This clone was picked up many times. The chain carries TRBV6-1 and TRBJ2-1; 16 bases fit TRBD2. This CDR3 has 21 amino acids. Germline assignment: CDR1 MNHNS and CDR2 SASEGT. Unmatched junction bases numbered 17, after V lost 2 bases and J lost 7 bases. The CDR3 loop reads CASSEHPYAGTSGRARNEQFF. The CDR3 DNA follows: TGTGCCAGCAGTGAACATCCATACGCCGGGACTAGCGGGAGGGCGAGAAATGAGCAGTTCTTC.

This clone was found many times. The chain has TRBV2 and TRBJ2-7, with D unclear. Germline V lookup: CDR1 SNHLY, CDR2 FYNNEI. The CDR3 has 14 residues. V shed 5 bases and J shed 3 bases, with 14 bases lying between them. The CDR3 sequence is CASSRGGFFYEQYF. The CDR3 DNA reads as TGTGCCAGCAGTCGAGGTGGGTTTTTCTACGAGCAGTACTTC.

This clone has at least ten counts. The chain is built from TRBV6-1 and TRBJ1-5; weak D call: TRBD1 (5 bases). Germline V gene sequence: CDR1 MNHNS, CDR2 SASEGT. The CDR3 is made up of 14 amino acids. The V and J ends lost 6 bases and 5 bases respectively, with 14 bases between them. The CDR3, as DNA: TGTGCCAGCAGCCCTGGGGGGGGGGATCAGCCCCAGCATTTT. It yields the protein CASSPGGGDQPQHF.

This clone was counted many times. CDR3 loop: CAWSGFNEAFF. CDR3 in DNA: TGTGCCTGGAGTGGGTTTAATGAAGCTTTCTTT. The chain combines TRBV30 with TRBJ1-1, with no clear D. The CDR3 is 11 amino acids. V lost 1 base, J lost 7 bases, and 7 bases lay in between. Germline CDR1 GTSNPN, CDR2 SVGIG (reference sequence).

This clone has at least ten counts. V usage is TRBV6-5 and J usage is TRBJ2-3; D is uncertain. Per germline, CDR1 MNHEY and CDR2 SVGAGI. The CDR3 sequence is 13 residues long. Trimming removed 0 bases at V and 3 bases at J, with 4 bases between. CDR3 region: CASSYSTTDTQYF. In nucleotides, the CDR3 is TGTGCCAGCAGTTACTCGACTACAGATACGCAGTATTTT.

The rearrangement joins TRBV7-9 to TRBJ1-2; no clear D gene. Germline V CDR1 and CDR2: SEHNR, FQNEAQ (reference sequence). The CDR3 loop spans 14 amino acids. V shed 6 bases and J shed 4 bases, with 15 bases lying between them. The chain's CDR3 is CASRLPGPGYGYTF. The CDR3 nucleotides are TGTGCCAGCAGACTTCCCGGGCCAGGCTATGGCTACACCTTC.